Each of the 14 T cell receptor beta chains below was sequenced from the same sample in a study of blood T cell repertoires in COVID-19. Measured with immunoSEQ multiplex PCR; TCRdb has only the in-frame clones, and not every one. The sample has approximately 490,000 clones; 80% to 90% are singletons. The sequenced sample consisted of PBMCs or T cells enriched from blood (not recorded which). Source of these receptors: a woman aged 55-69 years who had recovered from COVID-19.

The chain is built from TRBV5-1 and TRBJ2-7, with D possibly being TRBD1 (5 bases). Germline CDR1 and CDR2: SGHRS and YFSETQ. V was clipped by 0 bases and J by 5 bases, with 9 bases between them. This CDR3 region has 13 residues. The CDR3 reads CASSLVGVNEQYF. Here the CDR3 DNA reads TGCGCCAGCAGCTTGGTAGGGGTAAACGAGCAGTACTTC.

The chain recombines TRBV19 with TRBJ2-5; the D gene is possibly TRBD1 (6 bases). From germline, CDR1 is LNHDA and CDR2 SQIVND (reference sequence). The CDR3 has 14 residues. Trimming pared 0 bases from V and 4 bases from J, leaving 9 bases between. CDR3 DNA: TGTGCCAGTAGTATAGACGGACAGCGAGAGACCCAGTACTTC. It is translated as CASSIDGQRETQYF.

The chain couples TRBV24-1 to TRBJ2-2, with TRBD2 matching over 7 bases. This CDR3 comprises 17 residues. From germline, CDR1 is KGHDR and CDR2 SFDVKD. V lost 4 bases to trimming and J lost 1 base; unmatched junction nucleotides: 8. CDR3: CATSERGAGENTGELFF. As DNA, the CDR3 is TGTGCCACCAGTGAAAGGGGCGCGGGGGAGAACACCGGGGAGCTGTTTTTT.

The CDR3 nucleotides read TGTGCCAGCAGTGCCGGTGGGCGGGGGGGCCCTATACAGCGCTCCTACGAGCAGTACGTC. Translation: CASSAGGRGGPIQRSYEQYV. V is TRBV6-1 and J is TRBJ2-7; 9 bases agree with TRBD2. In germline, CDR1 is MNHNS, CDR2 SASEGT. This CDR3 is 20 amino acids long. After removal of 4 bases from V and 0 bases from J, the junction contained 19 bases not matched to a gene.

V usage is TRBV25-1 and J usage is TRBJ1-1; tentative D call: TRBD1 (5 bases). V lost 5 bases and J lost 4, with 11 bases in between. The CDR3 spans 13 residues. CDR1 is MGHDK and CDR2 is SYGVNS in the germline V gene. The CDR3 spells CASSPGISTEAFF. CDR3 sequence (DNA): TGTGCCAGCAGTCCAGGGATTTCCACTGAAGCTTTCTTT.

The V call is TRBV30, the J call TRBJ2-1; 9 bases match TRBD2. Trimming cost V 1 base and J 4 bases; bases outside gene matches: 5. CDR3 length: 15 residues. The germline V gene has CDR1 GTSNPN and CDR2 SVGIG (reference sequence). CDR3: CAWSAGLAVYNEQFF. The CDR3 DNA reads TGTGCCTGGAGTGCGGGACTAGCCGTTTACAATGAGCAGTTCTTC. The variable domain in full, completed from reference TRBV30 and TRBJ2-1, reads SQTIHQWPATLVQPVGSPLSLECTVEGTSNPNLYWYRQAAGRGLQLLFYSVGIGQISSEVPQNLSASRPQDRQFILSSKKLLLSDSGFYLCAWSAGLAVYNEQFFGPGTRLTVL.

This chain joins TRBV18 and TRBJ1-1; 7 nucleotides line up with TRBD1. V shed 5 bases, J shed 5 bases, and the junction held 5 bases outside the gene matches. CDR1 and CDR2 (germline): KGHSH, LQKENI. This CDR3 is 13 amino acids long. The CDR3 nucleotides read TGTGCCAGCTCAGCAGGGGGGTATACTGAAGCTTTCTTT. Translating gives CASSAGGYTEAFF.

V and J are TRBV5-1 and TRBJ2-3; 10 nucleotides agree with TRBD1. This CDR3 region has 15 residues. The ends lost 3 bases at V and 5 bases at J; junction bases unmatched: 6. The germline CDR1 and CDR2 sequences are SGHRS and YFSETQ. CDR3 DNA: TGCGCCAGCAGCTCCGGACAGGGGGTCAGAGATACGCAGTATTTT. This sequence encodes CASSSGQGVRDTQYF.

J is TRBJ1-1 and V is TRBV19; tentative D call: TRBD1 (6 bases). Trimming left V 6 bases short and J 4 bases short, with 15 bases between. The CDR3 sequence is 14 residues long. Germline-derived CDR1 and CDR2 are LNHDA and SQIVND (reference sequence). In nucleotides, the CDR3 is TGTGCCAGTAGGGGGGCAGGGGATTTCACTGAAGCTTTCTTT. This sequence encodes CASRGAGDFTEAFF.

The genes are TRBV24-1 and TRBJ1-2, with 7 bases aligning to TRBD1. Germline CDR1 and CDR2: KGHDR and SFDVKD. J was trimmed by 8 bases and V by 4 bases; bases with no gene match: 9. This CDR3 has 14 residues. The CDR3 spells CATSEQDRKGGYTF. CDR3 DNA sequence: TGTGCCACCAGTGAACAGGACAGGAAGGGAGGCTACACCTTC.

The chain combines TRBV9 with TRBJ1-2; D may be TRBD1 (5 bases). The V and J ends lost 4 bases and 6 bases respectively, with 19 bases between them. CDR1 and CDR2 from the germline V gene are SGDLS and YYNGEE. This CDR3 is 15 amino acids long. CDR3 sequence: CASSSRGVGEDGYTF. CDR3 DNA sequence: TGTGCCAGCAGCTCGCGAGGTGTAGGGGAGGATGGCTACACCTTC. The full variable domain, in which reference TRBV9 and TRBJ1-2 provide the parts outside the CDR3, is DSGVTQTPKHLITATGQRVTLRCSPRSGDLSVYWYQQSLDQGLQFLIQYYNGEERAKGNILERFSAQQFPDLHSELNLSSLELGDSALYFCASSSRGVGEDGYTFGSGTRLTVV.

This chain connects TRBV7-9 to TRBJ2-7, with 8 bases matching TRBD1. The CDR3 sequence is 15 residues long. The trim removed 5 bases at V and 3 bases at J, leaving 9 bases unmatched. The germline V gene has CDR1 SEHNR and CDR2 FQNEAQ (reference sequence). The CDR3 loop reads CASSTKTGVDYEQYF. The DNA for the CDR3 is TGTGCCAGCAGCACGAAGACAGGGGTTGACTACGAGCAGTACTTC.

The chain uses TRBV5-1 and TRBJ2-4, with D possibly being TRBD1 (5 bases). The CDR3 has 14 residues. V was shortened by 0 bases and J by 8 bases, with 12 bases between the two germline ends. Germline loops: CDR1 SGHRS, CDR2 YFSETQ. The CDR3 DNA is TGCGCCAGCAGCTTGGACAGGTCCCGGGACATTCAGTACTTC. Protein: CASSLDRSRDIQYF.

This rearrangement joins TRBV2 to TRBJ1-1, with a tentative D call TRBD1 (6 bases). Trimming shortened V by 3 bases and J by 5 bases, and 13 bases separated the two germline ends. CDR1 SNHLY and CDR2 FYNNEI come from the germline V gene. The CDR3 is 14 amino acids. DNA of the CDR3: TGTGCCAGCAGTGATACAGGGCGAAGTACTGAAGCTTTCTTT. Translating it yields CASSDTGRSTEAFF.